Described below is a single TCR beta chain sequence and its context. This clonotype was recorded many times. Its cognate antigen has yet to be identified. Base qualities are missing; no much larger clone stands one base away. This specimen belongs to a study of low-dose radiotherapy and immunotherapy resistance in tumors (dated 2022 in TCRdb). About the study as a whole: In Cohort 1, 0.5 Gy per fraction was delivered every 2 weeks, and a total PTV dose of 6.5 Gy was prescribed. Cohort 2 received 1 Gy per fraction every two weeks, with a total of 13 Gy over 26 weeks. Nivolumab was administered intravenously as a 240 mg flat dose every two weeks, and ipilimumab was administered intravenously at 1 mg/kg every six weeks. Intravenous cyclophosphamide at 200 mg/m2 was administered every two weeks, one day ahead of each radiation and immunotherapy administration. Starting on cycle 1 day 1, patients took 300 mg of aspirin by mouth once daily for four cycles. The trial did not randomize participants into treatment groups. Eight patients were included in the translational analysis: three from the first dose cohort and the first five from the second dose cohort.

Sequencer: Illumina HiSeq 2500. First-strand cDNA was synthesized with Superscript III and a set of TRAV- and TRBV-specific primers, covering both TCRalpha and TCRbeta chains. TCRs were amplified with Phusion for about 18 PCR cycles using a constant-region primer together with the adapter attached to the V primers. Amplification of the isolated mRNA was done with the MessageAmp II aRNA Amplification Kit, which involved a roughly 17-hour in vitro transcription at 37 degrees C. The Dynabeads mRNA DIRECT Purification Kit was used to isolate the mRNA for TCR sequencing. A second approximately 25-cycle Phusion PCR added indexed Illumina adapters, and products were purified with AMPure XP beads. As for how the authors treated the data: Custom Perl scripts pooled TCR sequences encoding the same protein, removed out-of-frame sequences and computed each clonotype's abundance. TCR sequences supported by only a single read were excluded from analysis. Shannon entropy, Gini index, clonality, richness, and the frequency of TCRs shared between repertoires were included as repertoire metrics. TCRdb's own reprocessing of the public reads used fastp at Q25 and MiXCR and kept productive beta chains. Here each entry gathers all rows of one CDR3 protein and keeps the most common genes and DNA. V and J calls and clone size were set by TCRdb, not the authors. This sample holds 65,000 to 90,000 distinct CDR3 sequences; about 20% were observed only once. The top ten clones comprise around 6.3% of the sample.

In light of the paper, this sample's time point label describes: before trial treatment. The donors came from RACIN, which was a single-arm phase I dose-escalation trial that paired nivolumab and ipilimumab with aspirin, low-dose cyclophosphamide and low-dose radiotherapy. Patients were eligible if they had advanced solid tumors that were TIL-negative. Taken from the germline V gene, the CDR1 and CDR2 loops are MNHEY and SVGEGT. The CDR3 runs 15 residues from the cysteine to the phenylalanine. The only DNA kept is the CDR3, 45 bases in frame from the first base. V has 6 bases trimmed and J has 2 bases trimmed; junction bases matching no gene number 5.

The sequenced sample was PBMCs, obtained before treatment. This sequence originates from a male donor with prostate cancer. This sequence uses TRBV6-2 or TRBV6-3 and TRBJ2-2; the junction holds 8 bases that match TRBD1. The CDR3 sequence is CASRWTGRNTGELFF. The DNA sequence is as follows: TGTGCCAGCAGGTGGACAGGGCGAAACACCGGGGAGCTGTTTTTT.